This entry concerns a single T cell receptor (beta chain). This sample is part of a study of control samples from healthy donors and cancer patients. Trimming took 4 bases from V and 3 from J; bases not matched to a gene: 6. The CDR3 sequence is 15 residues long. Germline V lookup: CDR1 SGHDT, CDR2 YYEEEE. Clones were read by immunoSEQ multiplex PCR, and TCRdb kept only the in-frame ones, dropping some. This sample has approximately 120,000 clones, with almost 95% found just once. The sample comprised PBMCs. The chain joins TRBV5-6 to TRBJ2-7, with 11 bases aligning to TRBD1. The clonotype originates from an older man with head and neck cancer. For the CDR3, the DNA is TGTGCCAGCAGCGCCTTGGGACAGGGGGACTACGAGCAGTACTTC. It encodes CASSALGQGDYEQYF. Full variable domain (missing parts from reference TRBV5-6 and TRBJ2-7): DAGVTQSPTHLIKTRGQQVTLRCSPKSGHDTVSWYQQALGQGPQFIFQYYEEEERQRGNFPDRFSGHQFPNYSSELNVNALLLGDSALYLCASSALGQGDYEQYFGPGTRLTVT.